This passage covers 26 T cell receptor beta chains from one sample sequenced in a study of molecular identifiers for immune sequencing clone quantification listed by TCRdb under 2018. Library creation used PCR. TCRdb lists the instrument as Illumina HiSeq 4000. The public reads were reprocessed in TCRdb via fastp at Q25 and MiXCR, keeping in-frame beta chains. Under each unique CDR3 protein, matching rows form one entry showing the most common genes and DNA. Here the sample has about 320,000 distinct CDR3 sequences; around a fifth occur a single time. The ten largest make up over 0.7% of the sample. Sequencing was done on a sample of naive CD8+ T cells from blood, with Jurkat cell RNA spiked in. Reading the label with the study, this specimen's cell subset or site is: FACS-sorted CD8+CD4-CCR7+CD45RA+ naive T cells. The receptors shown here come from a human donor in good health. Some libraries in this study had Jurkat cell RNA spiked in.

This clonotype was recorded many times. The V gene is TRBV27, the J gene TRBJ2-1, with D tentatively TRBD1 (6 bases). The V end was cut by 0 bases, the J end by 9 bases, with 6 bases between. The CDR3 loop spans 12 amino acids. The V gene's germline CDR1 is MNHEY and CDR2 SMNVEV (reference sequence). The CDR3 region is CASSLSGAEQFF. In DNA, the CDR3 is TGTGCCAGCAGTTTATCGGGGGCTGAGCAGTTCTTC.

This clonotype was observed at least ten times. V and J are TRBV5-6 and TRBJ2-5, with TRBD2 identical over 8 bases. Unmatched junction bases numbered 2, after V lost 4 bases and J lost 0 bases. The CDR3 contains 14 residues. Germline V CDR1 and CDR2: SGHDT, YYEEEE. The CDR3 here is CASSQTSDQETQYF. Here the CDR3 DNA reads TGTGCCAGCAGCCAGACTAGCGACCAAGAGACCCAGTACTTC.

A note on this clonotype: This may stem from a read error, because a much larger clone lies one nucleotide away. This chain joins TRBV5-4 and TRBJ2-5; possible D gene TRBD1, 5 bases. The CDR3 runs 14 residues. Germline-derived CDR1 and CDR2 are SGHNT and YYREEE (reference sequence). The CDR3 sequence is CASSLVLGDETQHF. The CDR3 DNA is TGTGCCAGCAGCTTGGTATTAGGGGATGAGACCCAGCACTTC.

The chain couples TRBV29-1 to TRBJ2-3, with 10 bases lining up with TRBD2. The ends lost 7 bases at V and 2 bases at J; junction bases unmatched: 12. CDR1 is SQVTM and CDR2 is ANQGSEA in the germline V gene. This CDR3 contains 16 residues. This chain's CDR3 is CSAWRAGTSDTDTQYF. In nucleotides, the CDR3 is TGCAGCGCCTGGAGAGCCGGGACTAGCGACACAGATACGCAGTATTTT.

There are many counts of this clonotype. The chain links TRBV5-4 to TRBJ2-3; TRBD2 agrees at 11 bases. The germline gives CDR1 SGHNT, CDR2 YYREEE (reference sequence). V was pared by 3 bases and J by 7 bases, with 7 bases of the junction left unmatched. The CDR3 is 15 amino acids. The CDR3 region is CASSSPSGGLNTQYF. Written as DNA, the CDR3 is TGTGCCAGCAGCTCCCCTAGCGGGGGGTTGAATACGCAGTATTTT.

Turning to this clonotype: This may stem from a read error, because a much larger clone lies one nucleotide away. This chain uses TRBV30 with TRBJ1-1; D not resolved. V gave up 1 base and J gave up 1 base, with 7 bases separating them. Germline lookup yields CDR1 GTSNPN and CDR2 SVGIG (reference sequence). This CDR3 comprises 13 residues. The CDR3: CAWSAVTNTEAFF. The CDR3 bases are TGTGCCTGGAGTGCTGTGACGAACACTGAAGCTTTCTTT.

There are a few counts of this clonotype. V usage is TRBV13 and J usage is TRBJ2-2; 12 nucleotides agree with TRBD2. J gave up 5 bases and V 4 bases, and 5 bases lay outside the gene matches. This CDR3 spans 16 amino acids. Germline loops: CDR1 PRHDT, CDR2 FYEKMQ (reference sequence). The CDR3 region has the DNA TGTGCCAGCAGCTACAGACTAGCGGGAGTTACCGGGGAGCTGTTTTTT. Protein sequence: CASSYRLAGVTGELFF.

This clonotype occurred many times. V and J are TRBV7-9 and TRBJ2-7; weak D call: TRBD1 (6 bases). Germline CDR1 SEHNR, CDR2 FQNEAQ (reference sequence). CDR3 size: 14 residues. With 5 bases removed from V and 2 bases from J, the gap between germline ends came to 13 bases. The DNA of the CDR3 is TGTGCCAGCAGCACCACACAGGGCCCCTACGAGCAGTACTTC. Its protein product is CASSTTQGPYEQYF.

This clonotype was observed a handful of times. V and J are TRBV28 and TRBJ1-5; a possible D gene is TRBD1 (5 bases). The V gene lost 7 bases and the J gene lost 4 bases, with 14 bases spanning the gap. The germline CDR1 and CDR2 sequences are MDHEN and SYDVKM. The CDR3 is 14 residues long. This CDR3 is CASKMTALNQPQHF. The DNA for the CDR3 is TGTGCCAGCAAAATGACAGCCCTTAATCAGCCCCAGCATTTT.

This clonotype showed up many times. The chain is built from TRBV30 and TRBJ2-5, with a possible D match to TRBD2 (6 bases). V was cut by 5 bases and J by 5 bases, with 21 bases left in between. This CDR3 is built from 15 residues. Germline V gives CDR1 GTSNPN, CDR2 SVGIG (reference sequence). CDR3: CAWDRGTIGGETQYF. In nucleotides, the CDR3 is TGTGCCTGGGATCGGGGGACCATAGGCGGGGAGACCCAGTACTTC. The whole variable domain, filled in from reference TRBV30 and TRBJ2-5, reads SQTIHQWPATLVQPVGSPLSLECTVEGTSNPNLYWYRQAAGRGLQLLFYSVGIGQISSEVPQNLSASRPQDRQFILSSKKLLLSDSGFYLCAWDRGTIGGETQYFGPGTRLLVL.

This clonotype was recorded at least ten times. V and J are TRBV5-4 and TRBJ2-7, with 12 bases matching TRBD1. CDR1 is SGHNT, CDR2 YYREEE, per germline (reference sequence). V gave up 4 bases and J gave up 5 bases; unmatched junction bases: 4. The CDR3 runs 14 residues. CDR3 in amino acids: CASSTGTGGDEQYF. Written as DNA, the CDR3 is TGTGCCAGCAGCACCGGGACAGGGGGCGACGAGCAGTACTTC.

The gene calls are TRBV27 and TRBJ1-1; 7 bases are a match to TRBD1. Unmatched junction bases numbered 14, after V lost 7 bases and J lost 3 bases. There are 16 residues in the CDR3. Germline CDR1 reads MNHEY; CDR2 reads SMNVEV (reference sequence). The CDR3 is CASKIEQGISDTEAFF. The CDR3 nucleotides read TGTGCCAGCAAGATCGAACAGGGGATATCGGACACTGAAGCTTTCTTT.

The table lists this clonotype with a few counts. The rearrangement joins TRBV6-2 or TRBV6-3 to TRBJ2-7; maybe TRBD1 (5 bases). This CDR3 comprises 14 residues. V shed 1 base and J shed 7 bases, with 14 bases lying between them. Germline CDR1 is MNHEY and CDR2 is SVGEGT. The CDR3 loop is CASSYFPGDREQYF. The CDR3 DNA follows: TGTGCCAGCAGTTACTTCCCCGGCGACAGAGAGCAGTACTTC.

This clonotype was seen at least ten times. This chain joins TRBV28 and TRBJ1-5; 7 nucleotides agree with TRBD1. Germline CDR1 is MDHEN and CDR2 is SYDVKM. With V trimmed by 2 bases and J by 1 base, 2 bases remained unmatched. The CDR3 consists of 15 residues. CDR3 sequence reads: CASSLHRGSNQPQHF. The CDR3 DNA sequence: TGTGCCAGCAGTTTACACAGGGGCAGCAATCAGCCCCAGCATTTT. The whole variable domain, remainder taken from reference TRBV28 and TRBJ1-5, is DVKVTQSSRYLVKRTGEKVFLECVQDMDHENMFWYRQDPGLGLRLIYFSYDVKMKEKGDIPEGYSVSREKKERFSLILESASTNQTSMYLCASSLHRGSNQPQHFGDGTRLSIL.

This clonotype turned up a few times. The chain uses TRBV13 and TRBJ2-7; 10 bases are a match to TRBD1. From germline, CDR1 is PRHDT and CDR2 FYEKMQ (reference sequence). The CDR3 extends over 15 amino acids. The V and J ends lost 5 bases and 5 bases, in that order; junction bases with no gene match: 9. CDR3 protein: CASSPPGQGSHEQYF. CDR3 in DNA: TGTGCCAGCAGCCCTCCGGGACAGGGGTCCCACGAGCAGTACTTC.

As for this clonotype: It may be a read error: a sequence one base away is much more abundant. The chain links TRBV9 to TRBJ2-2, with 10 positions matching TRBD2. Germline CDR1 is SGDLS and CDR2 is YYNGEE. The CDR3 length is 15 residues. Trimming at V came to 5 bases and at J to 5 bases, leaving 6 bases not matched to a gene. The CDR3 spells CASSQTSGITGELFF. Written as DNA, the CDR3 is TGTGCCAGCAGTCAAACTAGCGGGATAACCGGGGAGCTGTTTTTT.

Concerning this clonotype itself: This may be a read error, as it is one base from a much larger clone. The gene calls are TRBV28 and TRBJ1-1; no clear D gene. V was shortened by 8 bases and J by 2 bases, with 12 bases between the two germline ends. This CDR3 is built from 13 residues. CDR1 and CDR2 (germline): MDHEN, SYDVKM. CDR3 DNA sequence: TGTGCCAGCGGGTGGAGAGGTAACACTGAAGCTTTCTTT. Protein: CASGWRGNTEAFF.

The genes are TRBV19 and TRBJ1-2, with unresolved D. CDR1 is LNHDA, CDR2 SQIVND, per germline (reference sequence). The ends were cut back, 1 base at V and 2 bases at J, with 17 bases in the middle. The CDR3 has 17 residues. The CDR3 coding sequence is TGTGCCAGTAGTATAGCATTGGGGTTGGAACGGAACTATGGCTACACCTTC. It translates to CASSIALGLERNYGYTF.

This clonotype was picked up many times. V is TRBV2 and J is TRBJ2-3, with 13 bases aligning to TRBD2. CDR3 size: 15 residues. The trim removed 8 bases at V and 5 bases at J, leaving 7 bases unmatched. The V gene's germline CDR1 is SNHLY and CDR2 FYNNEI. CDR3 residues: CASGTSGARRDTQYF. The CDR3 DNA reads as TGTGCCAGCGGGACTAGCGGGGCGAGGAGAGATACGCAGTATTTT.

The sample holds many counts of this clonotype. The chain carries TRBV29-1 and TRBJ2-3; 15 nucleotides agree with TRBD2. V lost 6 bases to trimming and J lost 2 bases; unmatched junction nucleotides: 6. The V gene's germline CDR1 is SQVTM and CDR2 ANQGSEA. There are 16 residues in the CDR3. The CDR3, as DNA: TGCAGCGTGGACGGACTAGCGGGGGGGACCACAGATACGCAGTATTTT. Residues: CSVDGLAGGTTDTQYF.

This chain links TRBV6-2 or TRBV6-3 with TRBJ2-7; TRBD2 agrees at 10 bases. This CDR3 region has 16 residues. Germline loops: CDR1 MNHEY, CDR2 SVGEGT. Unmatched junction bases numbered 8, after V lost 6 bases and J lost 0 bases. The CDR3 protein is CASSQDGLAASYEQYF. The DNA of the CDR3 is TGTGCCAGCAGCCAGGACGGACTAGCGGCCTCCTACGAGCAGTACTTC.

The rearrangement uses TRBV2 and TRBJ2-7; 9 positions agree with TRBD2. Germline loops: CDR1 SNHLY, CDR2 FYNNEI. The CDR3 is 14 residues long. J gave up 3 bases and V 7 bases, and 7 bases lay outside the gene matches. The CDR3, as DNA: TGTGCCAGCACCACGACTAGCGGCAACTACGAGCAGTACTTC. Protein: CASTTTSGNYEQYF.

This clonotype was observed many times. The chain recombines TRBV4-3 with TRBJ2-7, with D possibly being TRBD1 or TRBD2 (5 bases each). Germline V gives CDR1 LGHNA, CDR2 YSLEER. This CDR3 region has 13 residues. The V and J ends lost 4 bases and 7 bases respectively, with 14 bases between them. The CDR3 spells CASSLATAGEQYF. The CDR3, as DNA: TGCGCCAGCAGCCTAGCGACAGCTGGGGAGCAGTACTTC.

This clonotype has only a few counts. The chain combines TRBV11-2 with TRBJ2-2; the match to TRBD1 covers 8 bases. This CDR3 has 16 amino acids. Germline assignment: CDR1 SGHAT and CDR2 FQNNGV. With 4 bases clipped from V and 7 bases from J, the junction kept 11 bases outside the gene matches. The CDR3 DNA sequence: TGTGCCAGCAGCTCTTCGACAGGGGAGATGGTCGGGGAGCTGTTTTTT. Its translation: CASSSSTGEMVGELFF.

This chain links TRBV28 with TRBJ2-2, with 7 bases that match TRBD2. The V segment lost 5 bases and the J segment 0 bases; nucleotides outside the gene matches: 3. The CDR3 length is 15 residues. Germline V gives CDR1 MDHEN, CDR2 SYDVKM. CDR3 protein: CASSAREANTGELFF. Written as DNA, the CDR3 is TGTGCCAGCAGTGCCCGGGAGGCGAACACCGGGGAGCTGTTTTTT.

At least ten counts were recorded for this clonotype. CDR3 region: CASSGLEGRTEAFF. The CDR3 DNA sequence: TGTGCCAGCAGCGGACTGGAGGGGCGGACTGAAGCTTTCTTT. V is TRBV5-4 and J is TRBJ1-1, with D tentatively TRBD1 (5 bases). Trimming shortened V by 4 bases and J by 5 bases, and 15 bases separated the two germline ends. Per germline, CDR1 SGHNT and CDR2 YYREEE (reference sequence). The CDR3 extends over 14 amino acids.